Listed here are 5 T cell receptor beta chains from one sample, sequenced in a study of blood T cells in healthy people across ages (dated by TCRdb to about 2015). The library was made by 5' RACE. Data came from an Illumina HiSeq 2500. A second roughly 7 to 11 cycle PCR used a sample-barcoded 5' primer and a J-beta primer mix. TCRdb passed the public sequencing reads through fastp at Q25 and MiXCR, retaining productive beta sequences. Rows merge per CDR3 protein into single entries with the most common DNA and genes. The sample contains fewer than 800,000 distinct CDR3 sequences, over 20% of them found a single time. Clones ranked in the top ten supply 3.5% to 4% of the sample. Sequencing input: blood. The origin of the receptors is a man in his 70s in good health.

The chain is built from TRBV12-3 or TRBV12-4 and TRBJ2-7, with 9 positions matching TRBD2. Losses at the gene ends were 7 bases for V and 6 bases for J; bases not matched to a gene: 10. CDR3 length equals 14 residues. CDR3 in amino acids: CASTAGSGRGEQYF. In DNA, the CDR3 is TGTGCCAGCACCGCCGGTAGCGGGAGAGGCGAGCAGTACTTC.

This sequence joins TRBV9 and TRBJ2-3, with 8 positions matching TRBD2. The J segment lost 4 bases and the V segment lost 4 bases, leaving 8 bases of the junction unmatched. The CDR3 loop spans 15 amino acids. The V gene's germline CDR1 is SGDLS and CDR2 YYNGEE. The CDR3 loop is CASSKPGLGADTQYF. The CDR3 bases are TGTGCCAGCAGCAAACCGGGACTAGGGGCAGATACGCAGTATTTT. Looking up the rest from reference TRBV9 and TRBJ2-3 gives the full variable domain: DSGVTQTPKHLITATGQRVTLRCSPRSGDLSVYWYQQSLDQGLQFLIQYYNGEERAKGNILERFSAQQFPDLHSELNLSSLELGDSALYFCASSKPGLGADTQYFGPGTRLTVL.

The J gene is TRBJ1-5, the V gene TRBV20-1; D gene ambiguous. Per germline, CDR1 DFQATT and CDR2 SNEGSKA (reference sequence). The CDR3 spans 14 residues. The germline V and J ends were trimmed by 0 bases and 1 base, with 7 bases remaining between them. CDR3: CSARDYGSNQPQHF. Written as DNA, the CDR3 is TGCAGTGCTAGAGACTACGGAAGCAATCAGCCCCAGCATTTT.

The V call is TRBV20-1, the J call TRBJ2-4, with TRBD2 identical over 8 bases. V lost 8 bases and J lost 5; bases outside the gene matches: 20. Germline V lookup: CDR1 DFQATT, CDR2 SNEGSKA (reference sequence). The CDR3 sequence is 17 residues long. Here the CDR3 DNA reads TGCAGTCCCCTTCTGCTAGCGGGTCTGGGCCCCCAAAACATTCAGTACTTC. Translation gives CSPLLLAGLGPQNIQYF.

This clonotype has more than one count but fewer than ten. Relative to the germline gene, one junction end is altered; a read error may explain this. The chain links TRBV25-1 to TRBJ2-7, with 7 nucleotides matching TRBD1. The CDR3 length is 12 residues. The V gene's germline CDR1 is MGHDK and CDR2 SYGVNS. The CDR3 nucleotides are TGTGCCAGCAGTGAGGGTCCGGGACAGTTGTTTTTC. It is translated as CASSEGPGQLFF.